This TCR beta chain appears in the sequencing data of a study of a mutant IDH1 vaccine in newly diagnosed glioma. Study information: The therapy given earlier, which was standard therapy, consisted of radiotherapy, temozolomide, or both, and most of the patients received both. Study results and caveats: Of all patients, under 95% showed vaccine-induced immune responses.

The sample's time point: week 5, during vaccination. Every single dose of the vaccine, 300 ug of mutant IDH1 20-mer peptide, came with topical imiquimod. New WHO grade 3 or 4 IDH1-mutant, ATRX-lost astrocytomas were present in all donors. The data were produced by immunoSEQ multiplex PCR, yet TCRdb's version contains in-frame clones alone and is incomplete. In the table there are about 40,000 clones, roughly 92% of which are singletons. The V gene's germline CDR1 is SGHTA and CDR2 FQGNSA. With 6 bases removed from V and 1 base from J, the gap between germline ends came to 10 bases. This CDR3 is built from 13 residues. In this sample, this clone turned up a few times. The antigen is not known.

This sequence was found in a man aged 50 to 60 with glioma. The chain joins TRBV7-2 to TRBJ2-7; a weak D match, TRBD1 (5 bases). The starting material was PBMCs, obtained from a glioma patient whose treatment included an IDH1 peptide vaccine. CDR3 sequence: CASSRGPSYEQYF. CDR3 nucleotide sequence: TGTGCCAGCAGTAGGGGTCCGTCCTACGAGCAGTACTTC.